This entry is about one T cell receptor beta chain. Its antigen is currently unknown. The data were taken from a study of cytomegalovirus exposure and HLA in healthy donors. Whole-study results and caveats: Testing in vitro showed a few CMV-associated chains specific for CMV antigens.

This CDR3 is built from 16 residues. Unmatched junction bases numbered 3, after V lost 2 bases and J lost 2 bases. Germline V gives CDR1 GTSNPN, CDR2 SVGIG (reference sequence). The PCR made use of 60 Vbeta and 13 Jbeta primers. Measured with immunoSEQ multiplex PCR; TCRdb has only the in-frame clones, and not every one. The sample has under 130,000 clones; 76% are singletons. The specimen sequenced was PBMCs. The gene calls are TRBV30 and TRBJ2-6; 10 positions agree with TRBD1. The clonotype comes from a man between 35 and 55 years old in good health and CMV-seropositive. CDR3 in DNA: TGTGCCTGGAGTACGGGACAGGGGCCTGGGGCCAACGTCCTGACTTTC. This gives the protein CAWSTGQGPGANVLTF.